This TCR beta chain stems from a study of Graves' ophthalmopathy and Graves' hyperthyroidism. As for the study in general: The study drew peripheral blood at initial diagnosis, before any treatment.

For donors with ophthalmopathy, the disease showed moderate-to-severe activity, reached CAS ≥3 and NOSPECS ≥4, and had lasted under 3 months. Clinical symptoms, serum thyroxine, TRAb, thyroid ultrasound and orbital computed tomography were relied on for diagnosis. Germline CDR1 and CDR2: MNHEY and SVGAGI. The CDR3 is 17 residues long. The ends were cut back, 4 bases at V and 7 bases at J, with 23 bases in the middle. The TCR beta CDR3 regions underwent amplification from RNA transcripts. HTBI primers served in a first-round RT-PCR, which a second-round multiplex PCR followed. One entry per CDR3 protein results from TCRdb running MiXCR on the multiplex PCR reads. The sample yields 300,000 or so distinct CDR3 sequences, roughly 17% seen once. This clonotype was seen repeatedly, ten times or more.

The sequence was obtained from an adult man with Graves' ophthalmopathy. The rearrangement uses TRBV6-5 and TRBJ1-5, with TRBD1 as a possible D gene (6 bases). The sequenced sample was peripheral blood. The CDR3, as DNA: TGTGCCAGCAGTTCAGGGACTGCGGGGGCTGAGGGGCAGCCCCAGCATTTT. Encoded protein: CASSSGTAGAEGQPQHF.